This T cell receptor beta chain originates from a study of neurological immune-mediated disorders. Time point noted: longitudinal time-point 3. A single record per CDR3 protein comes from TCRdb applying MiXCR to the 5' RACE reads. The repertoire holds 85,000 to 110,000 distinct CDR3 sequences, with approximately 11% as singletons. This clonotype was seen many times. V lost 3 bases and J 1 base, leaving 13 bases between the germline ends. The CDR3 is 17 amino acids. Germline assignment: CDR1 WSHSY and CDR2 SAAADI. The material sequenced was PBMCs. The TCR was taken from a female donor with HTLV-1-associated myelopathy (HAM/TSP). This chain connects TRBV10-2 to TRBJ2-6; D may be TRBD1 (6 bases). CDR3 sequence: CASSDLGARSGANVLTF. CDR3 nucleotides: TGCGCCAGCAGTGATTTGGGGGCCAGATCTGGGGCCAACGTCCTGACTTTC.